The present entry profiles one T cell receptor beta chain with its context. The antigen is undetermined. Profiled with immunoSEQ multiplex PCR; TCRdb holds only in-frame clones, not every one. Of about 71,000 clones listed, 94% are singletons. This sample is drawn from a study of cytomegalovirus exposure and HLA in healthy donors. Study information: Later analysis reported that the 110 or so validation repertoires shared the platform of the approximately 690 first-cohort repertoires. Overall study results and limits: Three chains linked to CMV were shown in vitro to be specific for CMV antigens.

The CDR3 spans 15 residues. Trimming cost V 5 bases and J 7 bases; bases outside gene matches: 11. The V gene's germline CDR1 is SGHAT and CDR2 FQNNGV. The sequencing sample was made of PBMCs. The chain uses TRBV11-2 and TRBJ1-2, with 9 bases lining up with TRBD1. This receptor was taken from a woman between 18 and 30 years old in good health and CMV-seronegative. The CDR3 sequence is CASSPLGQGGGGYTF. Written as DNA, the CDR3 is TGTGCCAGCAGCCCACTGGGACAGGGTGGCGGTGGCTACACCTTC.